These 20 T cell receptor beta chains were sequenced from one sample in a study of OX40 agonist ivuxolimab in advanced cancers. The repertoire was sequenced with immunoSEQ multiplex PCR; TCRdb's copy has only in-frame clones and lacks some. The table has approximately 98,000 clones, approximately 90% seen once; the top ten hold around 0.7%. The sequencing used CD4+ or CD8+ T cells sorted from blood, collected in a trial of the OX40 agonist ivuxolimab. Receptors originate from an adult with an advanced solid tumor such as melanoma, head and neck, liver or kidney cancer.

The CDR3 is CASSQEAASNYGYTF. CDR3 DNA sequence: TGCGCCAGCAGCCAAGAAGCAGCTTCTAACTATGGCTACACCTTC. The chain has TRBV4-1 and TRBJ1-2, with no clear D. Germline V gene sequence: CDR1 MGHRA, CDR2 YSYEKL. The CDR3 contains 15 residues. Between the trimmed V and J ends, which lost 0 bases and 0 bases, there was a span of 8 bases.

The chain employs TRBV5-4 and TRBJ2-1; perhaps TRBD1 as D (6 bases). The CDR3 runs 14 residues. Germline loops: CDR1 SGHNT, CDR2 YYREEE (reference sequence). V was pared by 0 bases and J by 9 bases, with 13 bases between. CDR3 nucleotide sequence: TGTGCCAGCAGCTTGGATTGGGGGCAAACTGAGCAGTTCTTC. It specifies CASSLDWGQTEQFF.

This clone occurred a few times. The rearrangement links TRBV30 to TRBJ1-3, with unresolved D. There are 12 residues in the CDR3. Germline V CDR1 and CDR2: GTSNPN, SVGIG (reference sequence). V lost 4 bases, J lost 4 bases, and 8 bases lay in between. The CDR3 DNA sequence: TGTGCCTGGACCCTCGTCGGAAACACCATATATTTT. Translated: CAWTLVGNTIYF. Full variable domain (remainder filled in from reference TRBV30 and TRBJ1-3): SQTIHQWPATLVQPVGSPLSLECTVEGTSNPNLYWYRQAAGRGLQLLFYSVGIGQISSEVPQNLSASRPQDRQFILSSKKLLLSDSGFYLCAWTLVGNTIYFGEGSWLTVV.

The CDR3 here is CASSPRTAGTEAFF. CDR3 nucleotide sequence: TGTGCCAGCTCACCCCGGACCGCGGGTACTGAAGCTTTCTTT. V and J are TRBV18 and TRBJ1-1; D ambiguous. Germline V gives CDR1 KGHSH, CDR2 LQKENI. Trimming stripped 3 bases from V and 5 bases from J, with 13 bases between. The CDR3 totals 14 residues.

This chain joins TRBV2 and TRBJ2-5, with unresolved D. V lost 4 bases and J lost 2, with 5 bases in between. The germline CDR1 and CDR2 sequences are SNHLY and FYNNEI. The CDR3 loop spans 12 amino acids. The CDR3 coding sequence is TGTGCCAGCAGTGTGGGACAAGAGACCCAGTACTTC. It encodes CASSVGQETQYF.

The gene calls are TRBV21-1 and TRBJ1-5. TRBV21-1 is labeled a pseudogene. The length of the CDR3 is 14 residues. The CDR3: CASRAGKVNQPQHF. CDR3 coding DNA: TGTGCCAGCAGGGCGGGGAAGGTCAATCAGCCCCAGCATTTT.

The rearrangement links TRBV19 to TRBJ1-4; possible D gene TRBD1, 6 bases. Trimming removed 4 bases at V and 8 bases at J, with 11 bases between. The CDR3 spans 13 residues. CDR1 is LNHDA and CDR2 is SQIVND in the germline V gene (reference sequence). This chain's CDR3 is CASSTNTGEKLFF. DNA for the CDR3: TGTGCCAGTAGTACCAATACAGGGGAAAAACTGTTTTTT.

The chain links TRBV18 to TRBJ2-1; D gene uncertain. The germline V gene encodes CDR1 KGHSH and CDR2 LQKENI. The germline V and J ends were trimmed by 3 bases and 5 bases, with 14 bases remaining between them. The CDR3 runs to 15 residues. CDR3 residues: CASSPTLGDHNEQFF. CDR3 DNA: TGTGCCAGCTCACCCACCCTAGGAGACCACAATGAGCAGTTCTTC.

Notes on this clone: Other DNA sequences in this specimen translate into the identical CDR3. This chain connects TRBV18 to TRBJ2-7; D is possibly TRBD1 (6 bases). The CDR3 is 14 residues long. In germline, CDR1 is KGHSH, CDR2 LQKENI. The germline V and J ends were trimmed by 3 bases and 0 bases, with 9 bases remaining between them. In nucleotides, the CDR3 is TGTGCCAGCTCACCGGACAGAGTCTCCTACGAGCAGTACTTC. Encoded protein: CASSPDRVSYEQYF.

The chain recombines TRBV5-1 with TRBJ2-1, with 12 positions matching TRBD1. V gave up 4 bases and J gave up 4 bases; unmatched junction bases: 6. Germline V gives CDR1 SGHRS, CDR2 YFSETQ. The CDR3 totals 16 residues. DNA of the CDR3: TGCGCCAGCAGCCCGGGACAGGGGGCGACATACAATGAGCAGTTCTTC. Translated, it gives CASSPGQGATYNEQFF. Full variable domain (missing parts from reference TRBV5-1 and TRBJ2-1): KAGVTQTPRYLIKTRGQQVTLSCSPISGHRSVSWYQQTPGQGLQFLFEYFSETQRNKGNFPGRFSGRQFSNSRSEMNVSTLELGDSALYLCASSPGQGATYNEQFFGPGTRLTVL.

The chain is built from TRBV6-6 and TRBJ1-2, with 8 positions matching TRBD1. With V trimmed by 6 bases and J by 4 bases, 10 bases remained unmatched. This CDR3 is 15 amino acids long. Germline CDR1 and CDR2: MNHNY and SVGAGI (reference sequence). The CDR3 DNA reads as TGTGCCAGCAGCCCTGGACAGGGCCGGGGCTATGGCTACACCTTC. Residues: CASSPGQGRGYGYTF.

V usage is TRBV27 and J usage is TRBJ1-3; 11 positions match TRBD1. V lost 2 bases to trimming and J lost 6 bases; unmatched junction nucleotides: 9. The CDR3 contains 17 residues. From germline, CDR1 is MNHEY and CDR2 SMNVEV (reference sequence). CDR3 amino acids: CASSLRDRGDVKNTIYF. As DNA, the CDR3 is TGTGCCAGCAGTTTACGGGACAGGGGGGATGTTAAAAACACCATATATTTT.

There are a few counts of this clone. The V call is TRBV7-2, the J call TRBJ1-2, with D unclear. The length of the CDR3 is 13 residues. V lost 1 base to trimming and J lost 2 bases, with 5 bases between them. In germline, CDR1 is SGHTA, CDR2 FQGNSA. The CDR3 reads CASSLVPNYGYTF. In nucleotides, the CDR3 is TGTGCCAGCAGCTTAGTACCCAACTATGGCTACACCTTC.

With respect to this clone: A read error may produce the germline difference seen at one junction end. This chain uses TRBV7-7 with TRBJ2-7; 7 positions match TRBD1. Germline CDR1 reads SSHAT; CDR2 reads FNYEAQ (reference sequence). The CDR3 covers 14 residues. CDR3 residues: CASSLSDRVGEQYF. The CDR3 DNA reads TGTGCTAGCAGCCTATCCGACAGGGTAGGCGAGCAGTACTTC.

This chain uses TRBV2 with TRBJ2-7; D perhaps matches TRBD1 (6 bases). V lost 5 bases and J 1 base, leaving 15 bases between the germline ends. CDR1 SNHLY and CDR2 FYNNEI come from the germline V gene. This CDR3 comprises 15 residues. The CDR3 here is CASSTEGGGSYEQYF. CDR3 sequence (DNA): TGTGCCAGCAGTACCGAAGGGGGTGGATCCTACGAGCAGTACTTC. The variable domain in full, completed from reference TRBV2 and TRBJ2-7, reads EPEVTQTPSHQVTQMGQEVILRCVPISNHLYFYWYRQILGQKVEFLVSFYNNEISEKSEIFDDQFSVERPDGSNFTLKIRSTKLEDSAMYFCASSTEGGGSYEQYFGPGTRLTVT.

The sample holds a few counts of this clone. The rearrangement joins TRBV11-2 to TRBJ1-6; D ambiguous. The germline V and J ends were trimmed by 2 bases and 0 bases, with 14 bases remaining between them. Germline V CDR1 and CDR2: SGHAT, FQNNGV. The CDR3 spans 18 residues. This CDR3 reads CASSLTAGLGSYNSPLHF. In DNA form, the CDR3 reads TGTGCCAGCAGCTTAACGGCAGGTCTAGGCTCCTATAATTCACCCCTCCACTTT.

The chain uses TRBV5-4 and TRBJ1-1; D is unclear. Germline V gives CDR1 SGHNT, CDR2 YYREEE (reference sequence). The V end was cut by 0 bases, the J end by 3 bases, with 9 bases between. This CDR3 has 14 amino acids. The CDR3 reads CASSLGVADTEAFF. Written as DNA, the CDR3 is TGTGCCAGCAGCTTGGGGGTAGCGGACACTGAAGCTTTCTTT. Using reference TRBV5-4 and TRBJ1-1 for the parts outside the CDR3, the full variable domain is ETGVTQSPTHLIKTRGQQVTLRCSSQSGHNTVSWYQQALGQGPQFIFQYYREEENGRGNFPPRFSGLQFPNYSSELNVNALELDDSALYLCASSLGVADTEAFFGQGTRLTVV.

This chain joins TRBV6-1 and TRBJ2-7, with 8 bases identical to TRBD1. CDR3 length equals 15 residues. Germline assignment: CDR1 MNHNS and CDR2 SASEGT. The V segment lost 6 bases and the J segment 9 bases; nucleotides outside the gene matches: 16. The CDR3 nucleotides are TGTGCCAGCAGGGAACCGGGACAGGCCCTACGTGGGCAGTACTTC. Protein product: CASREPGQALRGQYF.

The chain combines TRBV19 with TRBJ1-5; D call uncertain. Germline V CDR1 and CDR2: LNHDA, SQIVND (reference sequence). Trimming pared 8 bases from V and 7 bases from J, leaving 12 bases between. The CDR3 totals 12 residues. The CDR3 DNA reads TGTGCCAGTCAGTCCCGGTGGCAGCCCCAGCATTTT. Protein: CASQSRWQPQHF. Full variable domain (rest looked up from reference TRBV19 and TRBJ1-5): DGGITQSPKYLFRKEGQNVTLSCEQNLNHDAMYWYRQDPGQGLRLIYYSQIVNDFQKGDIAEGYSVSREKKESFPLTVTSAQKNPTAFYLCASQSRWQPQHFGDGTRLSIL.

CDR3 in DNA: TGTGCCAGTTGTGTCTCTACTTACAATGAGCAGTTCTTC. Encoded protein: CASCVSTYNEQFF. V gene TRBV7-9 combines with J gene TRBJ2-1; D is uncertain. From germline, CDR1 is SEHNR and CDR2 FQNEAQ (reference sequence). This CDR3 is built from 13 residues. The V end lost 9 bases, the J end lost 4 bases, and 13 bases lay between the germline ends.